This T cell receptor (beta chain) stems from a study of blood T cell repertoires in COVID-19. Study as a whole: Whether acute or convalescent, the COVID-19 samples came from the United States, Italy and Spain. From T cells, B-cell-depleted T cells, or PBMCs came the material, which was cDNA or gDNA.

Original analysis: Nucleated cell number was recorded as an estimate derived from reference gene primer amplification. The method was immunoSEQ multiplex PCR; TCRdb's version includes in-frame clones alone and lacks a portion of them. V and J calls plus clone size are reproduced from that table; the DNA served to infer D and trimming. The table includes under 200,000 clones, roughly 84% detected once. V lost 6 bases to trimming and J lost 5 bases, with 11 bases between them. Germline lookup yields CDR1 SGHDT and CDR2 YYEEEE. This CDR3 has 12 residues. The receptor comes from a human donor with acute or convalescent COVID-19. The donor label of this sample is uncertain. Sequenced sample: peripheral blood. V gene TRBV5-6 combines with J gene TRBJ1-2, with no clear D. The CDR3 coding sequence is TGTGCCAGCACCTCAGGCGTTTATGGCTACACCTTC. Its translation: CASTSGVYGYTF.